This entry describes one T cell receptor beta chain. This clone has more than one count but fewer than ten. No antigen is known for it. Qualities for individual bases were not recorded, and no much larger clone is one base off. Genomic DNA was isolated from the sorted cells so that the TCRbeta CDR3 region could be sequenced. The immunoSEQ Assay was used for sequencing of TCRbeta CDR3 regions. What TCRdb holds here is the immuneACCESS table cut down to in-frame rearrangements. Part of the clones is not present; checked against another copy, under half of the missing clones reflect an unresolved V gene, and the others are unexplained. For this sample the table gives tens of thousands of clones, of which about 83% were detected only once. 0.7% of the sample goes to the ten largest clones. This record comes from a study of OX40 agonist ivuxolimab in advanced cancers. Concerning the study at large: Ivuxolimab was an agonistic, fully human IgG2 monoclonal antibody directed against OX40 (CD134), a costimulatory receptor. Peripheral TCRbeta sequencing was intended to test whether TCR sequence diversity was altered and clonal T-cell expansion was caused by ivuxolimab. Three dose-escalation patients achieved partial responses, one with hepatocellular carcinoma and two with cutaneous melanoma. The paper describes the monotherapy dose-escalation part (N of about 57 patients) of the phase I trial of ivuxolimab. In the dose-escalation cohort, around 80% of patients were male, and the mean age was 60 years with a range of about 23 to 79. Of the roughly 50 dose-escalation patients, hepatocellular carcinoma was present in about 20, melanoma in about 15, renal cell carcinoma in 9 and head and neck cancer in 9. Prior anti-PD-1, anti-PD-L1 or anti-CTLA-4 therapy was permitted, and checkpoint inhibitors had been received by around 39% of dose-escalation patients. Intravenous ivuxolimab was administered to patients every 2 weeks at six dose levels: 0.01, 0.1, 0.3, 1.5, 3 and 10 mg/kg. What the research found in general, with its limitations: Low levels of normalized T-cell clonal expansion were also shown by some nonresponding patients. The antigen specificity of the peripheral T cells that underwent clonal expansion was not determined. After ivuxolimab, expanded clones were on average more numerous among CD8+ T cells than among CD4+ T cells. In partial responders in the 0.1-3.0 mg/kg groups, normalized peripheral clonal expansion was found to be among the lowest, especially among CD8+ T cells. Clonal expansion of both CD4+ and CD8+ blood T cells was observed from baseline to week 6 at doses 0.1 to 3.0 mg/kg.

The trial excluded patients who had a history of autoimmune disease or were on systemic immunosuppression. Peripheral blood for TCR sequencing was drawn from every dose cohort at baseline, at cycle 4 day 1 and at cycle 7 day 1. The samples were taken from a phase I, first-in-human, multicenter, open-label dose-escalation trial of ivuxolimab. Adults with locally advanced or metastatic head and neck squamous cell, hepatocellular, melanoma or renal cell carcinoma were enrolled in the trial. Before TCR sequencing, CD4+ T cells and CD8+ T cells from peripheral blood were sorted into separate populations. According to the germline V gene, CDR1 reads MNHNS and CDR2 reads SASEGT. Its CDR3 holds 13 amino acids, cysteine through phenylalanine. CDR3 DNA only is kept here, 39 bases in frame from base 1. V gives up 7 bases and J gives up 7 bases, and the segment between their germline ends measures 11 bases.

This receptor was obtained from an adult with an advanced solid tumor such as melanoma, head and neck, liver or kidney cancer. Sequenced material: CD4+ or CD8+ T cells sorted from blood, taken in a trial of the OX40 agonist ivuxolimab. Recombination joined TRBV6-1 with TRBJ1-6; 6 matching bases give a weak D call of TRBD1. Here is the DNA: TGTGCCAGCACTGAGAGGGGGAATTCACCCCTCCACTTT. The encoded protein is CASTERGNSPLHF.